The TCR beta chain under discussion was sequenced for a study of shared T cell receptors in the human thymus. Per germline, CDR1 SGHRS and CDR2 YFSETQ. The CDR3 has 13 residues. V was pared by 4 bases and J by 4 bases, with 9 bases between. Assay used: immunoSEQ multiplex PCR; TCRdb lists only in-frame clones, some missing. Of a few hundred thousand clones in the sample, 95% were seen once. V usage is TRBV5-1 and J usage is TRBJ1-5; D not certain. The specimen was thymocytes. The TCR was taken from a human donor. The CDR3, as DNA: TGCGCCAGCAGCCCTGAGGGTAATCAGCCCCAGCATTTT. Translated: CASSPEGNQPQHF.